A single sample is the source of the 24 T cell receptor beta chains below, sequenced in a study of PD-1 blockade in classical Hodgkin lymphoma. This sample's time point: cycle 4 day 1 (C4D1), after 5 to 7 weeks of nivolumab. Each patient's relapse followed autologous stem cell transplantation, and brentuximab vedotin exposure varied. Sequencing was performed with immunoSEQ multiplex PCR; in TCRdb, only in-frame clones are kept and a portion is missing. The sample has 20,000 to 25,000 clones; over 65% are singletons. This specimen consisted of peripheral blood mononuclear cells (PBMCs), obtained before the fourth cycle of nivolumab. All receptors come from a human donor with classical Hodgkin lymphoma.

Concerning this clone: One junction end does not reproduce the germline sequence, and a read error may be involved. Additional DNA sequences in this sample encode the identical CDR3. The CDR3 loop is CASTRDRVTTEAFF. The CDR3 DNA reads as TGTGCCAGCACCAGGGACAGGGTTACCACTGAAGCTTTTTTT. This rearrangement joins TRBV2 to TRBJ1-1, with 9 bases matching TRBD1. Germline CDR1 SNHLY, CDR2 FYNNEI. This CDR3 is built from 14 residues.

This chain joins TRBV11-2 and TRBJ1-1; D is uncertain. The CDR3 contains 15 residues. Trimming removed 5 bases from V and 0 bases from J, with 13 bases in between. CDR1 SGHAT and CDR2 FQNNGV come from the germline V gene. CDR3 DNA sequence: TGTGCCAGCAGCCCCAAACCTAGGATGAACACTGAAGCTTTCTTT. Translated: CASSPKPRMNTEAFF.

The chain couples TRBV20-1 to TRBJ2-7; D may match TRBD1 or TRBD2 (5 bases each). V lost 6 bases, J lost 3 bases, and 9 bases lay in between. The germline CDR1 and CDR2 sequences are DFQATT and SNEGSKA (reference sequence). The CDR3 runs 11 residues. The CDR3 DNA reads as TGCAGTGCCGATGGGGGCTACGAGCAGTACTTC. This codes for CSADGGYEQYF.

This chain uses TRBV7-9 with TRBJ1-1, with D hard to call. The CDR3 runs 14 residues. Trimming removed 5 bases at V and 0 bases at J, with 10 bases between. Germline lookup yields CDR1 SEHNR and CDR2 FQNEAQ (reference sequence). Written as DNA, the CDR3 is TGTGCCAGCAGCCCCTCGACTGTGAACACTGAAGCTTTCTTT. Translation: CASSPSTVNTEAFF.

This clone has more than one count but fewer than ten. J is TRBJ1-2 and V is TRBV15; a possible D gene is TRBD1 (6 bases). This CDR3 has 14 residues. V lost 3 bases, J lost 0 bases, and 8 bases lay in between. Germline-derived CDR1 and CDR2 are LNHNV and YYDKDF (reference sequence). CDR3 loop: CATSSGGTNYGYTF. CDR3 DNA: TGTGCCACCAGCAGCGGGGGCACTAACTATGGCTACACCTTC.

The chain employs TRBV19 and TRBJ1-3, with D possibly matching TRBD1 (6 bases). The V gene lost 6 bases and the J gene lost 0 bases, with 15 bases spanning the gap. The CDR3 runs 16 residues. Germline V CDR1 and CDR2: LNHDA, SQIVND (reference sequence). The CDR3 sequence: CASRSYQGHSGNTIYF. The CDR3 DNA reads TGTGCCAGTAGGAGCTATCAGGGGCACTCTGGAAACACCATATATTTT. Combining the CDR3 with reference TRBV19 and TRBJ1-3 gives the whole variable domain DGGITQSPKYLFRKEGQNVTLSCEQNLNHDAMYWYRQDPGQGLRLIYYSQIVNDFQKGDIAEGYSVSREKKESFPLTVTSAQKNPTAFYLCASRSYQGHSGNTIYFGEGSWLTVV.

The chain uses TRBV6-1 and TRBJ1-2, with a weak D call TRBD1 (5 bases). The germline gives CDR1 MNHNS, CDR2 SASEGT. Trimming removed 5 bases from V and 5 bases from J, with 12 bases in between. The CDR3 totals 13 residues. This chain's CDR3 is CASSTTGGYGYTF. As DNA, the CDR3 is TGTGCCAGCAGTACCACAGGTGGTTATGGCTACACCTTC.

The chain is built from TRBV6-4 and TRBJ2-4; 7 bases agree with TRBD2. The junction had 15 bases not matched to a gene; V was cut back by 7 bases and J by 0 bases. The CDR3 sequence is 18 residues long. Germline CDR1 reads MRHNA; CDR2 reads SNTAGT. DNA of the CDR3: TGTGCCAGCATCGCCGCTCTAGCGGAGCGGCTAGCCAAAAACATTCAGTACTTC. Its protein product is CASIAALAERLAKNIQYF.

The CDR3 loop reads CASSASSGPPQNEQFF. The DNA for the CDR3 is TGTGCCAGCAGCGCCTCGTCGGGACCCCCCCAGAATGAGCAGTTCTTC. The gene calls are TRBV5-5 and TRBJ2-1; D possibly uses TRBD1 or TRBD2 (5 bases each). Germline-derived CDR1 and CDR2 are SGHKS and YYEKEE (reference sequence). The CDR3 length is 16 residues. The ends were cut back, 4 bases at V and 7 bases at J, with 21 bases in the middle.

This chain uses TRBV5-4 with TRBJ2-1, with unresolved D. The V gene's germline CDR1 is SGHNT and CDR2 YYREEE (reference sequence). The CDR3 spans 11 residues. The germline V and J ends were trimmed by 0 bases and 10 bases, with 5 bases remaining between them. The CDR3 nucleotides are TGTGCCAGCAGCTTGGAGGTCGAGCAGTTCTTC. This translates into CASSLEVEQFF.

Only a few counts were recorded for this clone. This chain connects TRBV10-3 to TRBJ1-1; 9 positions agree with TRBD1. In germline, CDR1 is ENHRY, CDR2 SYGVKD. The CDR3 runs 14 residues. J was trimmed by 4 bases and V by 2 bases; bases with no gene match: 2. The CDR3 bases are TGTGCCATCAGTGAGGGGACAGGGTCCACTGAAGCTTTCTTT. Translation gives CAISEGTGSTEAFF.

This clone was picked up one time. The same CDR3 also results from other DNA sequences found in this sample. The rearrangement links TRBV7-9 to TRBJ2-1, with TRBD2 matching 11 bases. CDR3 size: 16 residues. Trimming took 5 bases from V and 9 from J; bases not matched to a gene: 12. Germline-derived CDR1 and CDR2 are SEHNR and FQNEAQ (reference sequence). The CDR3 spells CASSPRGSSGRIEQFF. CDR3 in DNA: TGTGCCAGCAGCCCCCGAGGGTCTAGCGGGAGGATTGAGCAGTTCTTC. Full variable domain (outside the CDR3, taken from reference TRBV7-9 and TRBJ2-1): DTGVSQNPRHKITKRGQNVTFRCDPISEHNRLYWYRQTLGQGPEFLTYFQNEAQLEKSRLLSDRFSAERPKGSFSTLEIQRTEQGDSAMYLCASSPRGSSGRIEQFFGPGTRLTVL.

V gene TRBV7-2 combines with J gene TRBJ2-7; 7 bases fit TRBD2. CDR3 size: 16 residues. J gave up 0 bases and V 2 bases, and 7 bases lay outside the gene matches. The germline V gene has CDR1 SGHTA and CDR2 FQGNSA. The CDR3: CASSLTASGTSYEQYF. The CDR3 DNA follows: TGTGCCAGCAGCTTAACGGCTAGCGGAACCTCCTACGAGCAGTACTTC.

Only one count was recorded for this clone. This chain joins TRBV15 and TRBJ1-1; no definite D call. Trimming took 1 base from V and 5 from J, leaving 11 bases between them. CDR1 LNHNV and CDR2 YYDKDF come from the germline V gene (reference sequence). The CDR3 runs to 14 residues. This CDR3 is CATSRGQSGTEAFF. DNA for the CDR3: TGTGCCACCAGCAGAGGTCAGTCGGGAACTGAAGCTTTCTTT.

This clone turned up a few times. Here the CDR3 DNA reads TGCGCCAGCAGCTGGGACGGGAGCACTGAAGCTTTCTTT. Translated: CASSWDGSTEAFF. V gene TRBV5-1 combines with J gene TRBJ1-1; tentative D call: TRBD1 (5 bases). V dropped 3 bases and J dropped 4 bases, with 10 bases sitting between them. Per germline, CDR1 SGHRS and CDR2 YFSETQ. The CDR3 loop spans 13 amino acids. Complete variable domain (other parts from reference TRBV5-1 and TRBJ1-1): KAGVTQTPRYLIKTRGQQVTLSCSPISGHRSVSWYQQTPGQGLQFLFEYFSETQRNKGNFPGRFSGRQFSNSRSEMNVSTLELGDSALYLCASSWDGSTEAFFGQGTRLTVV.

The chain recombines TRBV7-9 with TRBJ2-7; either TRBD1 or TRBD2 may fit D (5 bases each). Per germline, CDR1 SEHNR and CDR2 FQNEAQ (reference sequence). The CDR3 totals 16 residues. V lost 5 bases, J lost 5 bases, and 22 bases lay in between. Written as DNA, the CDR3 is TGTGCCAGCAGCCCCGATTCTGGGGGAGTTGCCCACGAGCAGTACTTC. Its protein product is CASSPDSGGVAHEQYF. The full variable domain, its missing parts supplied by reference TRBV7-9 and TRBJ2-7, is DTGVSQNPRHKITKRGQNVTFRCDPISEHNRLYWYRQTLGQGPEFLTYFQNEAQLEKSRLLSDRFSAERPKGSFSTLEIQRTEQGDSAMYLCASSPDSGGVAHEQYFGPGTRLTVT.

This clone was recorded once. The rearrangement links TRBV7-2 to TRBJ2-6; D is unclear. With 5 bases removed from V and 0 bases from J, the gap between germline ends came to 5 bases. The CDR3 sequence is 14 residues long. Germline CDR1 reads SGHTA; CDR2 reads FQGNSA. CDR3 sequence (DNA): TGTGCCAGCAGCGTCTACTCTGGGGCCAACGTCCTGACTTTC. This translates into CASSVYSGANVLTF.

The chain uses TRBV6-6 and TRBJ1-1, with 10 positions matching TRBD1. CDR3 size: 13 residues. Per the germline V gene, CDR1 is MNHNY and CDR2 is SVGAGI (reference sequence). Trimming took 4 bases from V and 5 from J; bases not matched to a gene: 1. The CDR3 nucleotides read TGTGCCAGCAGTTGGGACAGGGGAACTGAAGCTTTCTTT. Protein: CASSWDRGTEAFF.

This clone has more than one count but fewer than ten. The chain combines TRBV5-1 with TRBJ2-7; D is possibly TRBD2 (6 bases). CDR1 is SGHRS and CDR2 is YFSETQ in the germline V gene. This CDR3 has 13 residues. The germline V and J ends were trimmed by 0 bases and 4 bases, with 8 bases remaining between them. The CDR3 region is CASSLAGLYEQYF. In DNA, the CDR3 is TGCGCCAGCAGCTTGGCGGGACTTTACGAGCAGTACTTC.

The chain employs TRBV7-9 and TRBJ2-1, with D perhaps matching TRBD2 (5 bases). The V gene lost 5 bases and the J gene lost 7 bases, with 9 bases spanning the gap. Germline assignment: CDR1 SEHNR and CDR2 FQNEAQ (reference sequence). The CDR3 has 12 amino acids. The CDR3 sequence is CASSPGRNEQFF. The CDR3 coding sequence is TGTGCCAGCAGCCCGGGAAGGAATGAGCAGTTCTTC. The full variable domain, with the rest looked up from reference TRBV7-9 and TRBJ2-1, is DTGVSQNPRHKITKRGQNVTFRCDPISEHNRLYWYRQTLGQGPEFLTYFQNEAQLEKSRLLSDRFSAERPKGSFSTLEIQRTEQGDSAMYLCASSPGRNEQFFGPGTRLTVL.

The chain links TRBV5-1 to TRBJ2-3; D unresolved. CDR1 is SGHRS, CDR2 YFSETQ, per germline. The CDR3 is made up of 14 amino acids. Trimming took 0 bases from V and 0 from J, leaving 5 bases between them. The chain's CDR3 is CASSLEVSTDTQYF. Here the CDR3 DNA reads TGCGCCAGCAGCTTGGAGGTCAGCACAGATACGCAGTATTTT.

This clone is deemed medium-sized. The V gene is TRBV14, the J gene TRBJ1-2, with D possibly matching TRBD1 (5 bases). The V end lost 1 base, the J end lost 4 bases, and 10 bases lay between the germline ends. This CDR3 region has 14 residues. Germline V gene data show CDR1 as SGHDN and CDR2 as FVKESK. The CDR3 bases are TGTGCCAGCAGCCAAGCTTCAGGGAGCTATGGCTACACCTTC. Protein sequence: CASSQASGSYGYTF. Variable domain in full (rest from reference TRBV14 and TRBJ1-2): EAGVTQFPSHSVIEKGQTVTLRCDPISGHDNLYWYRRVMGKEIKFLLHFVKESKQDESGMPNNRFLAERTGGTYSTLKVQPAELEDSGVYFCASSQASGSYGYTFGSGTRLTVV.

This clone was counted a few times. J is TRBJ1-1 and V is TRBV30; D is perhaps TRBD1 (6 bases). Trimming took off 4 bases at V and 1 base at J, with 7 bases between the two ends. From germline, CDR1 is GTSNPN and CDR2 SVGIG (reference sequence). This CDR3 is 12 amino acids long. CDR3 in DNA: TGTGCCTGGACGGACAGGAACACTGAAGCTTTCTTT. Residues: CAWTDRNTEAFF.

The J gene is TRBJ1-1, the V gene TRBV7-9; D may be TRBD1 (5 bases). Germline V CDR1 and CDR2: SEHNR, FQNEAQ (reference sequence). The germline V and J ends were trimmed by 5 bases and 11 bases, with 15 bases remaining between them. The CDR3 has 12 residues. As DNA, the CDR3 is TGTGCCAGCAGCCCCGGGAGCGGGGCTGCTTTCTTT. This codes for CASSPGSGAAFF.